This is a list of T cell receptor beta chains from one sample in a study of cytomegalovirus exposure and HLA in healthy donors. Produced via immunoSEQ multiplex PCR; TCRdb's table is partial and in-frame only. The table lists about 76,000 clones, over 60% of them singletons. Sequences were obtained from PBMCs. These receptors were obtained from a male donor in good health and CMV-seropositive. CDR3s include the opening cysteine and the closing phenylalanine or tryptophan. A D gene is named only where the DNA matches it firmly. Expanded clones are given a class, and other clones once, few, many or no size at all.

TRBJ2-5	18	TRBV27	TRBD2	NA	TGTGCCAGCAGTTCCGTAGCCGGGAGGGCCGGCCGGGGGGAGACCCAGTACTTC	CASSSVAGRAGRGETQYF
TRBJ1-5	13	TRBV28	TRBD1	few	TGTGCCAGCAGATGGACAGGGGATCAGCCCCAGCATTTT	CASRWTGDQPQHF
TRBJ1-1	13	TRBV6-1	NA	NA	TGTGCCAGCAGGTGGGGGGTGAACACTGAAGCTTTCTTT	CASRWGVNTEAFF
TRBJ1-2	15	TRBV5-3	NA	NA	TGTGCCAGAAGCTGGAGTGACAGATCCAACTATGGCTACACCTTC	CARSWSDRSNYGYTF
TRBJ2-1	15	TRBV7-3	NA	NA	TGTGCCAGCAGCCAGGACTGGAGCTCCTACAATGAGCAGTTCTTC	CASSQDWSSYNEQFF
TRBJ1-6	13	TRBV6-1	TRBD1	once	TGTGCCAGCAGGGACAGGGGTTATTCACCCCTCCACTTT	CASRDRGYSPLHF
TRBJ1-5	12	TRBV7-2	NA	NA	TGTGCCAGCGGTTCCTATAATCAGCCCCAGCATTTT	CASGSYNQPQHF
TRBJ1-2	16	TRBV30	NA	NA	TGTGCCTGGAGTGTACCTGGGGCGCGGCCGTATTTTGGCTACACCTTC	CAWSVPGARPYFGYTF
TRBJ2-2	14	TRBV7-6	TRBD2	NA	TGTGCCAGCAGCTTTATCGGGGGGACCGGGGAGCTGTTTTTT	CASSFIGGTGELFF
TRBJ2-5	16	TRBV19	TRBD2	NA	TGTGCCAGTAGTATGGGGGCGGGGGGGCCCCAAGAGACCCAGTACTTC	CASSMGAGGPQETQYF
TRBJ2-5	13	TRBV9	NA	NA	TGTGCCAGCAGCTTGGGCTTCCAAGAGACCCAGTACTTC	CASSLGFQETQYF
TRBJ2-5	17	TRBV7-7	TRBD2	few	TGTGCCAGCAGCTTAGAAGAGTGGCGGGAGGGCCAAGAGACCCAGTACTTC	CASSLEEWREGQETQYF
TRBJ2-7	13	TRBV5-6	NA	NA	TGTGCCAGCAGCAGGGGGGGGGTGCAGGAGCAGTACTTC	CASSRGGVQEQYF
TRBJ1-6	14	TRBV18	TRBD1	NA	TGTGCCAGCTCACCCACGGACAGGGTAACACCCCTCCACTTT	CASSPTDRVTPLHF
TRBJ1-1	14	TRBV5-1	TRBD1	few	TGCGCCAGCAGCACGACAGGGGAGAACACTGAAGCTTTCTTT	CASSTTGENTEAFF
TRBJ2-5	15	TRBV29-1	NA	NA	TGCAGCGTGTCATGGGGGCCGCTTGGAAAAGAGACCCAGTACTTC	CSVSWGPLGKETQYF
TRBJ2-3	15	TRBV2	TRBD1	NA	TGTGCCAGCAGGGAAGACAGGGGGGAGGCAGATACGCAGTATTTT	CASREDRGEADTQYF
TRBJ1-5	14	TRBV18	NA	NA	TGTGCCAGCTCAGCGGACAGAAACAATCAGCCCCAGCATTTT	CASSADRNNQPQHF
TRBJ2-5	14	TRBV4-1	TRBD1	NA	TGCGCCAGCAAGGGGGCCCTGGGGCGTGAGACCCAGTACTTC	CASKGALGRETQYF
TRBJ1-5	15	TRBV6-1	TRBD1	NA	TGTGCCAGCAGTGGACAGGGTTTTCGGAATCAGCCCCAGCATTTT	CASSGQGFRNQPQHF
TRBJ1-2	13	TRBV6-1	NA	NA	TGTGCCAGCAGTGAAGACAGGAGGGCTGGCTACACCTTC	CASSEDRRAGYTF
TRBJ2-3	18	TRBV5-4	TRBD2	NA	TGTGCCAGCAGCCGTGGACAGGGTAGCGGGGGGGCCACAGATACGCAGTATTTT	CASSRGQGSGGATDTQYF
TRBJ2-2	14	TRBV27	TRBD1	few	TGTGCCAGCAGTGCGACAGGGGGCACCGGGGAGCTGTTTTTT	CASSATGGTGELFF
TRBJ1-1	14	TRBV6-6	NA	NA	TGTGCCAGTAATCCGACAGGAAAGAACACTGAAGCTTTCTTT	CASNPTGKNTEAFF
TRBJ1-1	13	TRBV5-1	NA	NA	TGCGCCAGCAGCTTGGTCGCGGGCACTGAAGCTTTCTTT	CASSLVAGTEAFF
TRBJ2-1	14	TRBV19	TRBD2	NA	TGTGCCAGTTCTGGGCTAGCGGATTACAATGAGCAGTTCTTC	CASSGLADYNEQFF